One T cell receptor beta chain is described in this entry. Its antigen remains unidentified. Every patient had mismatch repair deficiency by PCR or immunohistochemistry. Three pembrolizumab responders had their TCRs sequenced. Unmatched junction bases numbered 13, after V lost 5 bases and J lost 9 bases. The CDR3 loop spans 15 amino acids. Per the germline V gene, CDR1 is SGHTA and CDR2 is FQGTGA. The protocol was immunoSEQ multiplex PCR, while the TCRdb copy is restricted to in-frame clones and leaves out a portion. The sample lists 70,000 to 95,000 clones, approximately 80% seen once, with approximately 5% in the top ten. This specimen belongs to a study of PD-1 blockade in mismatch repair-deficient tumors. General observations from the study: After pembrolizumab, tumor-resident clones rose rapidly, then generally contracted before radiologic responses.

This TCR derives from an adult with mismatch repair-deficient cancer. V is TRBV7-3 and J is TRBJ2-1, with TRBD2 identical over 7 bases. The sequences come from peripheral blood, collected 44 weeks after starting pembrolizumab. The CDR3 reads CASSPNGGSRGEQFF. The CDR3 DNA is TGTGCCAGCAGCCCGAATGGCGGGAGTAGGGGTGAGCAGTTCTTC.